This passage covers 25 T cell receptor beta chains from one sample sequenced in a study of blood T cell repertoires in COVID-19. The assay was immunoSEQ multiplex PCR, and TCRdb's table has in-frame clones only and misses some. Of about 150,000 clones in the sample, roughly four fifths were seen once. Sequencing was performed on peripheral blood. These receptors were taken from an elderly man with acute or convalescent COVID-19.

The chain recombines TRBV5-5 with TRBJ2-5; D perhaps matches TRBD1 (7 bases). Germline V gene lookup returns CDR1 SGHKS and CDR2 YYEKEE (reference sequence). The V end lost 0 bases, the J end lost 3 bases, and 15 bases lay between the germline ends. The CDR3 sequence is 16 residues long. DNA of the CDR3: TGTGCCAGCAGCTTGGAGGGGGGCAGGGGGAAAGAGACCCAGTACTTC. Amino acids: CASSLEGGRGKETQYF.

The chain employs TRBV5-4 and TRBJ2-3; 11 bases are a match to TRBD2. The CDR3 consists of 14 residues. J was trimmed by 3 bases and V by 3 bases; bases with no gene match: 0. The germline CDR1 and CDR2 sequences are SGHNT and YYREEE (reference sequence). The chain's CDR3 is CASSSSGGTDTQYF. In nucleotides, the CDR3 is TGTGCCAGCAGCTCTAGCGGGGGGACAGATACGCAGTATTTT. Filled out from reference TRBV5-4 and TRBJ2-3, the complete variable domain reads ETGVTQSPTHLIKTRGQQVTLRCSSQSGHNTVSWYQQALGQGPQFIFQYYREEENGRGNFPPRFSGLQFPNYSSELNVNALELDDSALYLCASSSSGGTDTQYFGPGTRLTVL.

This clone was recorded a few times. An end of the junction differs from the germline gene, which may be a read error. The CDR3: CATSDSSTSGEENQYF. In DNA form, the CDR3 reads TGTGCCACCAGTGATTCCTCGACTAGCGGGGAAGAGAACCAGTACTTC. The chain carries TRBV24-1 and TRBJ2-5; 11 nucleotides agree with TRBD2. Germline V lookup: CDR1 KGHDR, CDR2 SFDVKD. CDR3 length: 16 amino acids.

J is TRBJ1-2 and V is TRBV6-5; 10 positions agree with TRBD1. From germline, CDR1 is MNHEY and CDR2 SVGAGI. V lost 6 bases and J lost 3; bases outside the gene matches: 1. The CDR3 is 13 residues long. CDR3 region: CASSGTGDYGYTF. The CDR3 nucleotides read TGTGCCAGCAGCGGGACAGGGGACTATGGCTACACCTTC.

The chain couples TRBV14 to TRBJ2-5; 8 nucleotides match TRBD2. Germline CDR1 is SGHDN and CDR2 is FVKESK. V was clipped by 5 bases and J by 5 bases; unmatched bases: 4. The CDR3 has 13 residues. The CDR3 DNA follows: TGTGCCAGCAGCAAGGGACTAGGGGAGACCCAGTACTTC. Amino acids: CASSKGLGETQYF.

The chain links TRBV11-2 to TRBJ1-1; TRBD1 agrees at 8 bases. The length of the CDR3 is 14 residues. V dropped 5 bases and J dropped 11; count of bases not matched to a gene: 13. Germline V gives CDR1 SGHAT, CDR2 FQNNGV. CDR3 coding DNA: TGTGCCAGCAGCGAAAGTGGCCAGGGGGCGCAGGCTTTCTTT. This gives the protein CASSESGQGAQAFF.

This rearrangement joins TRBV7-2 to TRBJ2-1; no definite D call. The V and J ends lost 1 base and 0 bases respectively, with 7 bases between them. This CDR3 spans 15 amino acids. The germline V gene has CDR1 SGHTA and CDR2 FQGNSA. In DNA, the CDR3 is TGTGCCAGCAGCTTAGTCCAGCGCTCCTACAATGAGCAGTTCTTC. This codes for CASSLVQRSYNEQFF.

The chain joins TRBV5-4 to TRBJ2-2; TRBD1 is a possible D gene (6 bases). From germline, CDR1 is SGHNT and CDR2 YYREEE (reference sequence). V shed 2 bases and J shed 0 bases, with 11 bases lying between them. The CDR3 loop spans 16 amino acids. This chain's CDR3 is CASSFGRGANTGELFF. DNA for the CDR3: TGTGCCAGCAGCTTCGGCAGGGGCGCGAACACCGGGGAGCTGTTTTTT. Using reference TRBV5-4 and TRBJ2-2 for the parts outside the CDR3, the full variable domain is ETGVTQSPTHLIKTRGQQVTLRCSSQSGHNTVSWYQQALGQGPQFIFQYYREEENGRGNFPPRFSGLQFPNYSSELNVNALELDDSALYLCASSFGRGANTGELFFGEGSRLTVL.

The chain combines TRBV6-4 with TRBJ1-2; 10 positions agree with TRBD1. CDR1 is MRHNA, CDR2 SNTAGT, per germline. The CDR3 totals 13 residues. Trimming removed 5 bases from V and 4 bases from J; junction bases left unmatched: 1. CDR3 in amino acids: CASSWTGGYGYTF. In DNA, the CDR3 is TGTGCCAGCAGTTGGACAGGGGGCTATGGCTACACCTTC.

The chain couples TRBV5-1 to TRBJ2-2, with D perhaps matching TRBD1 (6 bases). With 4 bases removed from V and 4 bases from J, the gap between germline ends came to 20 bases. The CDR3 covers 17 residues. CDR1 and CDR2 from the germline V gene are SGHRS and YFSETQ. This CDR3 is CASSPSLWGRGTGELFF. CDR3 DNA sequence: TGCGCCAGCAGCCCGTCCCTTTGGGGGCGCGGCACCGGGGAGCTGTTTTTT.

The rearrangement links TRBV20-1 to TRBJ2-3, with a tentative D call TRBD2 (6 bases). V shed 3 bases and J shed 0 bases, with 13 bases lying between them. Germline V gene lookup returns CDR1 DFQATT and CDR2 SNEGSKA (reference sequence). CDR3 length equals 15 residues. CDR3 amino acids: CSASGASASTDTQYF. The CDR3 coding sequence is TGCAGTGCTAGTGGGGCTAGCGCTAGCACAGATACGCAGTATTTT.

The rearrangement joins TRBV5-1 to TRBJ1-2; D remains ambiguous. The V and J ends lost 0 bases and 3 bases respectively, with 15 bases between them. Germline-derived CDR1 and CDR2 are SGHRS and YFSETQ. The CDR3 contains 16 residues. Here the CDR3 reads CASSLGPSKEDYGYTF. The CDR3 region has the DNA TGCGCCAGCAGCTTGGGCCCCTCTAAAGAGGACTATGGCTACACCTTC.

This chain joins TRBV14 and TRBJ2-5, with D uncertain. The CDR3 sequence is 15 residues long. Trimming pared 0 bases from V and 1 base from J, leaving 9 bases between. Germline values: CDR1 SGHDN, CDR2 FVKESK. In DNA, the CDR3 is TGTGCCAGCAGCCAAGATCGTCAGTCCCAAGAGACCCAGTACTTC. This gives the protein CASSQDRQSQETQYF.

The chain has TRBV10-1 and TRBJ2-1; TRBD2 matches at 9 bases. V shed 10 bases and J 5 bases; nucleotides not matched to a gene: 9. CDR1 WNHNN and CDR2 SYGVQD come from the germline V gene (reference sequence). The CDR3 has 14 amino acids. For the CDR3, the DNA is TGCGCCACCTCTAGACTAGCGGTGAACAATGAGCAGTTCTTC. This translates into CATSRLAVNNEQFF.

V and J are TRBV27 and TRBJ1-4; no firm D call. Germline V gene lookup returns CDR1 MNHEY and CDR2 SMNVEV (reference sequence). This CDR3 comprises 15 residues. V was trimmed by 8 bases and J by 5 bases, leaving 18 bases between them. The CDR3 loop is CASGIEGVWNEKLFF. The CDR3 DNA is TGTGCCAGCGGAATCGAGGGCGTTTGGAATGAAAAACTGTTTTTT.

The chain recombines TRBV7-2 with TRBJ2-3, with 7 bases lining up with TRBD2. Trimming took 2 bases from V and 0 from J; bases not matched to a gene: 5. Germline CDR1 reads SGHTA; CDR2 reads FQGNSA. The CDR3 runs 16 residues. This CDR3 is CASSLLPGGSTDTQYF. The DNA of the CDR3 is TGTGCCAGCAGCTTACTGCCGGGGGGTAGCACAGATACGCAGTATTTT. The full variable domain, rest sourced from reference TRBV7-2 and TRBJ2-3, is GAGVSQSPSNKVTEKGKDVELRCDPISGHTALYWYRQSLGQGLEFLIYFQGNSAPDKSGLPSDRFSAERTGGSVSTLTIQRTQQEDSAVYLCASSLLPGGSTDTQYFGPGTRLTVL.

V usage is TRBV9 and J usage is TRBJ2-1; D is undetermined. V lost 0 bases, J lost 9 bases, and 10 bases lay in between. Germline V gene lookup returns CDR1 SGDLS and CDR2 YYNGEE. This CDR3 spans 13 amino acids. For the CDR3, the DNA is TGTGCCAGCAGCGTAGCCGCGACGGGTGAGCAGTTCTTC. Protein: CASSVAATGEQFF. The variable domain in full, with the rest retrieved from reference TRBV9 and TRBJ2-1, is DSGVTQTPKHLITATGQRVTLRCSPRSGDLSVYWYQQSLDQGLQFLIQYYNGEERAKGNILERFSAQQFPDLHSELNLSSLELGDSALYFCASSVAATGEQFFGPGTRLTVL.

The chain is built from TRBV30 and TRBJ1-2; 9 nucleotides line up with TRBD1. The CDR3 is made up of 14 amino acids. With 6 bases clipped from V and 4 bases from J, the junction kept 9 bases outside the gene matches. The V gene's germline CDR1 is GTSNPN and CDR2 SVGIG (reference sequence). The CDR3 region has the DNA TGTGCCTGCCCTGGGGGGACAGGGATCTATGGCTACACCTTC. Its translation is CACPGGTGIYGYTF.

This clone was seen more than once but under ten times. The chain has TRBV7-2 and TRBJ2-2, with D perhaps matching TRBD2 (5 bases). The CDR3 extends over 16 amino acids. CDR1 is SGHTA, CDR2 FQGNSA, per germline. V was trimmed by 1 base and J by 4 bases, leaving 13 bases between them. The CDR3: CASSLVRGSGTGELFF. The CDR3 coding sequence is TGTGCCAGCAGCTTAGTCAGAGGGTCGGGCACCGGGGAGCTGTTTTTT.

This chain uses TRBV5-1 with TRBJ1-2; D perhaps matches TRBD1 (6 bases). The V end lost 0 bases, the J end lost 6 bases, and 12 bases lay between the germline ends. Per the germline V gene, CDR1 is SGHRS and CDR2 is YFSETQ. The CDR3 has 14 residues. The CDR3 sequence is CASSLGVQGHGYTF. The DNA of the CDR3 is TGCGCCAGCAGCTTGGGGGTACAGGGACATGGCTACACCTTC.

The CDR3 is CASWSSGGSFTDTQYF. The CDR3, as DNA: TGTGCCAGCTGGTCTAGCGGGGGATCCTTCACAGATACGCAGTATTTT. The chain links TRBV2 to TRBJ2-3; 10 bases are shared with TRBD2. This CDR3 has 16 amino acids. J gave up 2 bases and V 8 bases, and 10 bases lay outside the gene matches. Germline CDR1 and CDR2: SNHLY and FYNNEI.

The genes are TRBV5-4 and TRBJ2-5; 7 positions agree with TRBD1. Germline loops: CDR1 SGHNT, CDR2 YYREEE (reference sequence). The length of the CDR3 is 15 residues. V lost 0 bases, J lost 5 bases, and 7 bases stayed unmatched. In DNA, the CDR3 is TGTGCCAGCAGCTTGGCCGTAGGGGGCGGTGAGACCCAGTACTTC. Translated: CASSLAVGGGETQYF.

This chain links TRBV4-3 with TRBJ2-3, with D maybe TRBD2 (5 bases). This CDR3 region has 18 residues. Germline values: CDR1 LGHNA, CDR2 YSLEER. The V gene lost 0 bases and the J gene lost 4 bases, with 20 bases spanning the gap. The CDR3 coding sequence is TGCGCCAGCAGCCAAGATCTAAGTTTCGGGGTCGGGGCAGATACGCAGTATTTT. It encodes CASSQDLSFGVGADTQYF.

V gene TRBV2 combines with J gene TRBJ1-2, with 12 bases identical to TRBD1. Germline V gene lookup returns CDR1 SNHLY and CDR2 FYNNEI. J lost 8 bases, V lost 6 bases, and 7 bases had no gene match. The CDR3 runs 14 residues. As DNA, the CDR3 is TGTGCCAGCAGCTGGGACAGGGGGCAAAGAGGCTACACCTTC. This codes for CASSWDRGQRGYTF.

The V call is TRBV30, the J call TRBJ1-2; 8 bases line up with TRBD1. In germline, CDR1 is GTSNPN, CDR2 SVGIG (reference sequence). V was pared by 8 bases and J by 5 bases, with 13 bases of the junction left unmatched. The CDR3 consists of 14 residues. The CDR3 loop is CAGGSTGGLYGYTF. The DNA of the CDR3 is TGTGCCGGAGGGTCCACAGGGGGTCTATATGGCTACACCTTC.